This T cell receptor beta chain was documented in a study of T cell responses to AZD1222 COVID-19 vaccine. Study outcomes and limitations: Only after the peak T cell response were repertoires sampled. The donor cohort was predominantly white British with a female majority, and clonal diversity may have been underestimated. Nearly half of spike-specific TCRs reportedly target unmutated variant regions.

Sequencing was performed with immunoSEQ multiplex PCR; in TCRdb, only in-frame clones are kept and a portion is missing. The profile covers roughly 160,000 clones, with around 90% appearing a single time and around 1.3% taken by the ten largest. The study pooled second doses at about 4 or about 12 weeks. With respect to this clone: Its antigen is unknown.

Material: peripheral blood, obtained 28 days after the second AZD1222 dose. The receptor was derived from an adult who received the AZD1222 COVID-19 vaccine.

The CDR3 sequence is CATSRSGQGEAFF. The CDR3 DNA is TGTGCCACCAGCAGAAGCGGACAGGGTGAAGCTTTCTTT. This chain joins TRBV15 and TRBJ1-1, with TRBD1 matching over 8 bases. The CDR3 spans 13 residues. CDR1 LNHNV and CDR2 YYDKDF come from the germline V gene (reference sequence). Germline trimming cut 2 bases from V and 7 bases from J; bases unmatched to any gene: 3.